One T cell receptor beta chain is described in this entry. TCRdb's copy holds only in-frame clones and misses some; the assay was immunoSEQ multiplex PCR. The table includes around 100,000 clones, around 85% detected once. This entry is derived from a study of identifying expanded T cells in peripheral blood. CDR1 and CDR2 (germline): SEHNR, FQNEAQ (reference sequence). This CDR3 contains 13 residues. The V end lost 5 bases, the J end lost 7 bases, and 15 bases lay between the germline ends. The J gene is TRBJ2-7, the V gene TRBV7-9; weak D call: TRBD2 (7 bases). This clonotype originated in a person aged 18 to 70 in good health. The sample consisted of blood. The DNA for the CDR3 is TGTGCCAGCAGCCCCTTCGGGGGGCGAGAGCAGTACTTC. Protein: CASSPFGGREQYF. The whole variable domain, remainder taken from reference TRBV7-9 and TRBJ2-7, is DTGVSQNPRHKITKRGQNVTFRCDPISEHNRLYWYRQTLGQGPEFLTYFQNEAQLEKSRLLSDRFSAERPKGSFSTLEIQRTEQGDSAMYLCASSPFGGREQYFGPGTRLTVT.